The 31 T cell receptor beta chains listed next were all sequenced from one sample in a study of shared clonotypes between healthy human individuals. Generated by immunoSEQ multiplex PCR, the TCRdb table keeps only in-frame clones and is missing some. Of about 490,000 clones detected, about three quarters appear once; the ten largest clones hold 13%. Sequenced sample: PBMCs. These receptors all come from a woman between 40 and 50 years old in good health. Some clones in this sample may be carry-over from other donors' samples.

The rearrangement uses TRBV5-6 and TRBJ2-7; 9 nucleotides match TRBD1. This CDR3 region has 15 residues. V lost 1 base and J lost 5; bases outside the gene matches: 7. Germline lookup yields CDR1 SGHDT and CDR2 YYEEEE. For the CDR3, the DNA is TGTGCCAGCAGCTTGAACGGACAGGGGATGCACGAGCAGTACTTC. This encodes CASSLNGQGMHEQYF. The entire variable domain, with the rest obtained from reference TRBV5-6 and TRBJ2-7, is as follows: DAGVTQSPTHLIKTRGQQVTLRCSPKSGHDTVSWYQQALGQGPQFIFQYYEEEERQRGNFPDRFSGHQFPNYSSELNVNALLLGDSALYLCASSLNGQGMHEQYFGPGTRLTVT.

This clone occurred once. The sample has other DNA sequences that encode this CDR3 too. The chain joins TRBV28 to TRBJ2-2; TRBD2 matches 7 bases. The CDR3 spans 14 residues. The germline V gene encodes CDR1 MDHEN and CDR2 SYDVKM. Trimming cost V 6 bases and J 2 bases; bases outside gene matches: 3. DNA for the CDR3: TGTGCCAGCAGGCTAGCGGAAAACACCGGGGAGCTGTTTTTT. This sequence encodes CASRLAENTGELFF.

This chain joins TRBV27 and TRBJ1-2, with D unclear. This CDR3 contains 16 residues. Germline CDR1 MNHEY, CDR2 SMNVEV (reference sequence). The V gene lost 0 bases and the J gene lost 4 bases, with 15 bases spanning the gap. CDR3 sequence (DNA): TGTGCCAGCAGTTTATCGCCGAGTGGGAGAGCCTATGGCTACACCTTC. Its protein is CASSLSPSGRAYGYTF.

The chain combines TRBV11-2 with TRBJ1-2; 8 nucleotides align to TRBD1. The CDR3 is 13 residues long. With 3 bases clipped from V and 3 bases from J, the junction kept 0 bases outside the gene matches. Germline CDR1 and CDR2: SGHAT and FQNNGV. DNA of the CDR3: TGTGCCAGCAGCTTGGGACAGGACTATGGCTACACCTTC. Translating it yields CASSLGQDYGYTF.

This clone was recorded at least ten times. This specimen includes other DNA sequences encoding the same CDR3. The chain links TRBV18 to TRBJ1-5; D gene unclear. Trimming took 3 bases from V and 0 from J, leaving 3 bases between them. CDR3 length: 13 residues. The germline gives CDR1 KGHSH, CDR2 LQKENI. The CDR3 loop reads CASSPLSNQPQHF. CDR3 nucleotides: TGTGCCAGCTCACCCCTTAGCAATCAGCCCCAGCATTTT.

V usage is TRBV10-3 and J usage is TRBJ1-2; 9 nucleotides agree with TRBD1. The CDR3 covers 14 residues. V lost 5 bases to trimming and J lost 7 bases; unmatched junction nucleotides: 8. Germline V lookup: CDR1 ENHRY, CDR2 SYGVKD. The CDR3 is CAISTGTGMLGYTF. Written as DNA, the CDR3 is TGTGCCATCAGTACCGGGACAGGGATGCTTGGCTACACCTTC.

CDR3 sequence (DNA): TGTGCCAGCAGCCAAGGGGGGAGGAGCGGCGAGCAGTACTTC. This codes for CASSQGGRSGEQYF. V gene TRBV14 combines with J gene TRBJ2-7, with D possibly matching TRBD2 (6 bases). CDR1 and CDR2 from the germline V gene are SGHDN and FVKESK. This CDR3 is built from 14 residues. The V end was cut by 1 base, the J end by 6 bases, with 13 bases between.

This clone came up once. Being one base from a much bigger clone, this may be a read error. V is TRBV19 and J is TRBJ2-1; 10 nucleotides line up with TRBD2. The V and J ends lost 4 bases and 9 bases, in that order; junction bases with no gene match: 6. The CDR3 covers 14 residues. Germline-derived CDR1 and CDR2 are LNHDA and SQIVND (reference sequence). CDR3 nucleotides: TGTGCCAGTAGTAACCCGGGACTAGCGAGTGAGCAGTTCTTC. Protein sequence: CASSNPGLASEQFF.

This CDR3 is CASSYFRDRYTYEQYF. For the CDR3, the DNA is TGTGCCAGCAGTTATTTTCGGGACAGGTACACCTACGAGCAGTACTTC. The chain couples TRBV28 to TRBJ2-7, with 8 bases aligning to TRBD1. V lost 4 bases and J lost 2; bases outside the gene matches: 10. The CDR3 contains 16 residues. Germline CDR1 is MDHEN and CDR2 is SYDVKM.

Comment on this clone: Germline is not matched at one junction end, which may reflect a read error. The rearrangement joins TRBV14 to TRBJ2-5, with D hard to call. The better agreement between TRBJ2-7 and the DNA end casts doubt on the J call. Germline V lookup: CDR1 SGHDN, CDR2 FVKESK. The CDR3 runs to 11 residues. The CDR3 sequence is CASNQVYEQYF. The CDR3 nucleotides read TGTGCCAGCAACCAAGTTTACGAGCAGTACTTC.

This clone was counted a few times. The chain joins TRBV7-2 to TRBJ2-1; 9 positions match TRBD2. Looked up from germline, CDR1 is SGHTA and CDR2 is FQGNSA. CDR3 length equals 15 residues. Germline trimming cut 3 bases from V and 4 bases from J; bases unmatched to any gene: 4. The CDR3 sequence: CASSFSGGWYNEQFF. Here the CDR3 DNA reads TGTGCCAGCAGCTTTAGCGGGGGATGGTACAATGAGCAGTTCTTC. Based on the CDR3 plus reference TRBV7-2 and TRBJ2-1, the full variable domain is GAGVSQSPSNKVTEKGKDVELRCDPISGHTALYWYRQSLGQGLEFLIYFQGNSAPDKSGLPSDRFSAERTGGSVSTLTIQRTQQEDSAVYLCASSFSGGWYNEQFFGPGTRLTVL.

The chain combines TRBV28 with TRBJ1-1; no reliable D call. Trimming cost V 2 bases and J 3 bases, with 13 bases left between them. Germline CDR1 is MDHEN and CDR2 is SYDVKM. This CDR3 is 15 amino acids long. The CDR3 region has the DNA TGTGCCAGCAGTTTACCAACAGAGGCGTACACTGAAGCTTTCTTT. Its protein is CASSLPTEAYTEAFF.

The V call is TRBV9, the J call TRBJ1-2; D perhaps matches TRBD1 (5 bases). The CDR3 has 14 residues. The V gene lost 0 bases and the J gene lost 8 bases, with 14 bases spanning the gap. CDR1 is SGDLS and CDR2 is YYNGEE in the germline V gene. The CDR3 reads CASSVGVGDSGYTF. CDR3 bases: TGTGCCAGCAGCGTAGGGGTAGGGGATAGCGGCTACACCTTC. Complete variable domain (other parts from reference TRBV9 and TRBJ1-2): DSGVTQTPKHLITATGQRVTLRCSPRSGDLSVYWYQQSLDQGLQFLIQYYNGEERAKGNILERFSAQQFPDLHSELNLSSLELGDSALYFCASSVGVGDSGYTFGSGTRLTVV.

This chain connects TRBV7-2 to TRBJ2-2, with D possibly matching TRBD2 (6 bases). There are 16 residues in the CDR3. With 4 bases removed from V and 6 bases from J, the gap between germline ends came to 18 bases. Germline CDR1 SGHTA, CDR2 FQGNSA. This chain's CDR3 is CASSYRAGLAAGELFF. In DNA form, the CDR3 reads TGTGCCAGCAGCTATAGGGCGGGATTGGCGGCCGGGGAGCTGTTTTTT.

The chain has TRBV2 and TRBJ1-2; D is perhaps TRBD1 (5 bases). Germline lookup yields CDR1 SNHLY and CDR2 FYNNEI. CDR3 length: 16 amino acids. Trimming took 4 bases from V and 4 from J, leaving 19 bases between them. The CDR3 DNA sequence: TGTGCCAGCAGTGGAACAGGAGGCGGTCGGATCTATGGCTACACCTTC. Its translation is CASSGTGGGRIYGYTF.

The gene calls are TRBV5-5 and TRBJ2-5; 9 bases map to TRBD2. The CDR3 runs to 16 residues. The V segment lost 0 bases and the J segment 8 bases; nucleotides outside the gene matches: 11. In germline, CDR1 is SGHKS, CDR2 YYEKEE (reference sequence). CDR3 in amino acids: CASSLVGGRAAGTQYF. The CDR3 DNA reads TGTGCCAGCAGCTTGGTGGGCGGGAGGGCCGCGGGAACCCAGTACTTC.

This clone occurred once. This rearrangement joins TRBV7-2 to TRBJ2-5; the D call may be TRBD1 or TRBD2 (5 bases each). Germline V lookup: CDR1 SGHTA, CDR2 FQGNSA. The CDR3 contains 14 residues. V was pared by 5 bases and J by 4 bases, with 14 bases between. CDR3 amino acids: CASSGRDPGETQYF. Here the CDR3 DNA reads TGTGCCAGCAGCGGCCGGGACCCGGGAGAGACCCAGTACTTC.

The CDR3 here is CASSALNRQGIGVGELFF. The DNA of the CDR3 is TGTGCCAGCAGCGCGTTGAATAGACAGGGGATTGGAGTCGGGGAGCTGTTTTTT. The rearrangement uses TRBV27 and TRBJ2-2; the match to TRBD1 covers 8 bases. V lost 6 bases to trimming and J lost 7 bases; unmatched junction nucleotides: 19. The germline V gene encodes CDR1 MNHEY and CDR2 SMNVEV (reference sequence). This CDR3 contains 18 residues.

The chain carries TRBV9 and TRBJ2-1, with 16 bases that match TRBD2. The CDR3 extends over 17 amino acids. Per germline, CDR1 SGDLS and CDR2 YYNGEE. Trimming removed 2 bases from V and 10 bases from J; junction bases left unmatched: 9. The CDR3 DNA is TGTGCCAGCAGCGTGCAGGGACTAGCGGGAGGGCCAAGGGAGCAGTTCTTC. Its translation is CASSVQGLAGGPREQFF.

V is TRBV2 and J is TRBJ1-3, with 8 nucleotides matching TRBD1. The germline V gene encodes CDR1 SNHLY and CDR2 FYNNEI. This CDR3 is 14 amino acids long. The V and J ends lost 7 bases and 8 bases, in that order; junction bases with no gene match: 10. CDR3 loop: CASKAETGVDTIYF. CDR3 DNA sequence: TGTGCCAGCAAGGCCGAGACAGGGGTGGACACCATATATTTT.

CDR3 loop: CASSPGGSPTYEQYF. The CDR3 coding sequence is TGTGCCAGCAGCCCCGGGGGCTCTCCGACCTACGAGCAGTACTTC. The chain joins TRBV5-4 to TRBJ2-7; D may match TRBD1 or TRBD2 (6 bases each). This CDR3 comprises 15 residues. Germline V gives CDR1 SGHNT, CDR2 YYREEE (reference sequence). Trimming removed 4 bases at V and 2 bases at J, with 16 bases between.

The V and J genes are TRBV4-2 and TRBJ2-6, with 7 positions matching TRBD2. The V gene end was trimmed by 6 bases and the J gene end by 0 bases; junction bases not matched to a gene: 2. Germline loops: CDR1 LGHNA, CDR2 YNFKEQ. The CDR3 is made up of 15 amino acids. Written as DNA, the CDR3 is TGTGCCAGCAGGCGGGAGTTCTCTGGGGCCAACGTCCTGACTTTC. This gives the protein CASRREFSGANVLTF.

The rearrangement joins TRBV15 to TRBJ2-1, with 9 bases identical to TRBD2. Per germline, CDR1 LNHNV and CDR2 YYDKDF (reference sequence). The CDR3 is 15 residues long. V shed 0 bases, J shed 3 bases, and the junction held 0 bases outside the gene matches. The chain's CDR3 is CATSRERGGYNEQFF. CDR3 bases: TGTGCCACCAGCAGAGAGCGGGGGGGCTACAATGAGCAGTTCTTC.

The CDR3 DNA is TGTGCCAGTATTCAACTAGCGGGAGGCGGGACCGGGGAGCTGTTTTTT. Its translation: CASIQLAGGGTGELFF. The chain has TRBV19 and TRBJ2-2, with TRBD2 matching 12 bases. V shed 7 bases and J 5 bases; nucleotides not matched to a gene: 8. This CDR3 is 16 amino acids long. Germline CDR1 and CDR2: LNHDA and SQIVND (reference sequence).

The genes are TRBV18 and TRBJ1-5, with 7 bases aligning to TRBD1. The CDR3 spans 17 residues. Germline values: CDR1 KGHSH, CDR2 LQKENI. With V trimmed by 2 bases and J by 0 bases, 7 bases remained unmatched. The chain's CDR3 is CASSPVHQGVSNQPQHF. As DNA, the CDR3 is TGTGCCAGCTCACCAGTCCACCAGGGGGTTAGCAATCAGCCCCAGCATTTT.

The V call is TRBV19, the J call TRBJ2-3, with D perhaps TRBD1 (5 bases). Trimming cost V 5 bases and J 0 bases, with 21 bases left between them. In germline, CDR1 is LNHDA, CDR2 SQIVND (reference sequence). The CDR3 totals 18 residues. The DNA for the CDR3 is TGTGCCAGTAGTCCGGACCTACAGGAACGTCTTAGCACAGATACGCAGTATTTT. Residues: CASSPDLQERLSTDTQYF.

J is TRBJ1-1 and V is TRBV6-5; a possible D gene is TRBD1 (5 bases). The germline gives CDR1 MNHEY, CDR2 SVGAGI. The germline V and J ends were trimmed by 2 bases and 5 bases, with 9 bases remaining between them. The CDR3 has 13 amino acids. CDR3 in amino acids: CASSYDRGTEAFF. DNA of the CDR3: TGTGCCAGCAGTTACGACAGAGGTACTGAAGCTTTCTTT.

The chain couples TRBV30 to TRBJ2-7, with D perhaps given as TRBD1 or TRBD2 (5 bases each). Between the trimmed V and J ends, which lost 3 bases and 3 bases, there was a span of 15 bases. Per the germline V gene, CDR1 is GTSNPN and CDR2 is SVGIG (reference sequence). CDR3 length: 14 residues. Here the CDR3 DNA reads TGTGCCTGGAGGAGGGCTGGGGCGGGCTACGAGCAGTACTTC. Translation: CAWRRAGAGYEQYF.

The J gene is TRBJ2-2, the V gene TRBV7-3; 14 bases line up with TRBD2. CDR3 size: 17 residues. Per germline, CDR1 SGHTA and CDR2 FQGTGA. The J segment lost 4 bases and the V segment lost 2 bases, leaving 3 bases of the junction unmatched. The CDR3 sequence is CASSLGTSGSGTGELFF. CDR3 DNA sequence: TGTGCCAGCAGCTTAGGGACTAGCGGGAGTGGCACCGGGGAGCTGTTTTTT.

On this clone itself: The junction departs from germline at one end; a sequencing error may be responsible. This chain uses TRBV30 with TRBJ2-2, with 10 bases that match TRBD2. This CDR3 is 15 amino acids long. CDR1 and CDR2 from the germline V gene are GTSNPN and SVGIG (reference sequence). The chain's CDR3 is CAWRKLAGNPGELFF. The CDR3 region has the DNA TGTGCCTGGAGGAAACTAGCGGGGAACCCCGGGGAGCTGTTTTTT.

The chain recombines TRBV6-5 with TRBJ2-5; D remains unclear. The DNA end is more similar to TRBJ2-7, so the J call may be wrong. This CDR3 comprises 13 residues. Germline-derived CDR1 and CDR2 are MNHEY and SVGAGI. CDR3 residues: CASRELDGYEQYF. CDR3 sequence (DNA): TGTGCCAGCAGGGAATTGGACGGATACGAGCAGTACTTC.